A selection of T cell receptor beta chains follows, all from one sample in a study of cytomegalovirus exposure and HLA in healthy donors. Assay: immunoSEQ multiplex PCR; the TCRdb copy retains only in-frame clones and omits some. The table lists some 200,000 clones. Sequenced material: PBMCs. All receptors derive from a boy younger than 18 in good health and CMV-seronegative. The CDR3 runs from the conserved cysteine through the conserved F or W. Fields, in order: V gene, J gene, CDR3 length, CDR3 protein.

>TRBV4-1|TRBJ1-1|15
CASSVQGAKDAEAFF
>TRBV19|TRBJ1-1|15
CASIGTGSMNTEAFF
>TRBV7-2|TRBJ2-1|15
CASSPGLAGYNEQFF
>TRBV13|TRBJ2-7|11
CASSSTYEQYF
>TRBV7-9|TRBJ2-5|15
CASSLDRGIEETQYF
>TRBV28|TRBJ2-7|12
CASTEGAYEQYF
>TRBV30|TRBJ2-4|13
CAWSQRGGNIQYF
>TRBV7-9|TRBJ1-4|14
CASSPGQGNEKLFF
>TRBV6-1|TRBJ1-5|15
CASSVPEGPNQPQHF
>TRBV2|TRBJ2-3|14
CASSPTRSGDTQYF
>TRBV7-6|TRBJ2-1|16
CASSANGGPFYNEQFF
>TRBV27|TRBJ1-5|13
CASSFTGLQPQHF
>TRBV4-1|TRBJ1-2|19
CASSPPRTAALSLNYGYTF
>TRBV9|TRBJ2-7|14
CATAAASGFHEQYF
>TRBV2|TRBJ1-6|15
CASTPRQGNNSPLHF
>TRBV11-2|TRBJ1-2|16
CASTPGRGQANYGYTF
>TRBV7-8|TRBJ2-7|13
CASREGGTYEQYF
>TRBV7-3|TRBJ2-2|15
CASARGGGPPGELFF
>TRBV30|TRBJ1-3|14
CAWSVQRTGNTIYF
>TRBV5-1|TRBJ1-4|16
CASSLSSGTDNEKLFF
>TRBV13|TRBJ1-2|14
CASSLDKGVNGYTF
>TRBV30|TRBJ2-7|15
CAWSVPDRVRYEQYF
>TRBV27|TRBJ2-7|14
CASSPLDFVHEQYF
>TRBV19|TRBJ1-1|16
CASSLLQGSYDTEAFF
>TRBV6-1|TRBJ1-4|12
CASSEEGEKLLF
>TRBV28|TRBJ1-1|15
CASSSSGESTTEAFF
>TRBV4-1|TRBJ2-5|17
CASSQEDRPALEETQYF
>TRBV4-3|TRBJ1-6|15
CASSQDEGARSPLHF
>TRBV2|TRBJ2-1|16
CASSAQTSPTYNEQFF
>TRBV2|TRBJ1-4|12
CASKGAWEKLFF
>TRBV7-7|TRBJ2-5|13
CASSPLGGETQYF
>TRBV7-9|TRBJ2-7|18
CASSLASGTGQPAYEQYF
>TRBV9|TRBJ2-7|17
CASSAFSAPRQGGEQYF
>TRBV21-1|TRBJ2-5|17
CASKRTGQTAPRETQYF
>TRBV7-2|TRBJ2-7|14
CASSSQLVRGEQYF
>TRBV5-6|TRBJ1-1|13
CASTYRGNTEAFF
>TRBV14|TRBJ2-7|18
CASSQDLGLAGGYYEQYF
>TRBV19|TRBJ1-1|14
CASSIGSHRTEAFF
>TRBV5-1|TRBJ2-7|15
CASSLGQGKSYEQYF
>TRBV18|TRBJ1-5|15
CASSPRRDNDQPQHF
>TRBV7-2|TRBJ2-7|18
CASSIADTLTLSSYEQYF
>TRBV19|TRBJ2-1|17
CASSLPPGTGSYNEQFF
>TRBV5-1|TRBJ2-7|12
CASSFEGSEQYF